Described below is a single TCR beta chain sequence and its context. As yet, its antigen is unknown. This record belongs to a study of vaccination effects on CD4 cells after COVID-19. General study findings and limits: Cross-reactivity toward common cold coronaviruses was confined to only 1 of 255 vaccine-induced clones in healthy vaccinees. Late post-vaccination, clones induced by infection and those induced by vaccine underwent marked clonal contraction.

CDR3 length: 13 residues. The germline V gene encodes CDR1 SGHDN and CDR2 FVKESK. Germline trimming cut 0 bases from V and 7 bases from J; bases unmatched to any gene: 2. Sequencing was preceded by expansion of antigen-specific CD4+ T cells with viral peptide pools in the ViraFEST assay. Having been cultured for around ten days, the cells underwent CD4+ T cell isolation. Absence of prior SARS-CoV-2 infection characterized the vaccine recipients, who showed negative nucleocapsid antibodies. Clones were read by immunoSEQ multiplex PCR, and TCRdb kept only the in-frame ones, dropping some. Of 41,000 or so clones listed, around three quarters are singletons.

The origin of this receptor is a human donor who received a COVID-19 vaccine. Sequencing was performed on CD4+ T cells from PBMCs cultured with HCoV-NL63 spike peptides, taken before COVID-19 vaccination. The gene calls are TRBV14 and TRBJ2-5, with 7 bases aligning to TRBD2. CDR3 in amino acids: CASSQEAGLTQYF. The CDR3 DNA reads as TGTGCCAGCAGCCAAGAAGCGGGGTTGACCCAGTACTTC.